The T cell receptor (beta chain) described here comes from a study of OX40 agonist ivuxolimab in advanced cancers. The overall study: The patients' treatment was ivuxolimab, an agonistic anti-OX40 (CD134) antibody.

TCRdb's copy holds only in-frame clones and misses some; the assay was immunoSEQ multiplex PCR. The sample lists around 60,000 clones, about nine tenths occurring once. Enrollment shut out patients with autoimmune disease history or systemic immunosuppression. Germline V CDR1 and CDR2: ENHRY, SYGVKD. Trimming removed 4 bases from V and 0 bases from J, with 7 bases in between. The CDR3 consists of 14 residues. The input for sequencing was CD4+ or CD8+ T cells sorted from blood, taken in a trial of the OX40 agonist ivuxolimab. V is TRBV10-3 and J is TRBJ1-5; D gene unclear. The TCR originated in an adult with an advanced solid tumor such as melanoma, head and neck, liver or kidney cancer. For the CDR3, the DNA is TGTGCCATCAGTGTGGGGAATAGCAATCAGCCCCAGCATTTT. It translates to CAISVGNSNQPQHF.